This T cell receptor beta chain was captured in a study of T cells in Graves' hyperthyroidism and ophthalmopathy. Trimming shortened V by 0 bases and J by 7 bases, and 13 bases separated the two germline ends. CDR1 SGHRS and CDR2 YFSETQ come from the germline V gene. The CDR3 totals 14 residues. Exclusion followed for patients with uncontrolled infection, other autoimmune disease, pregnancy or lactation. Amplification yielded TCR beta CDR3 regions, with RNA transcripts as the source. With the HTBI primer set, the TCR CDR3 went through a first round of RT-PCR. Via MiXCR, TCRdb re-called the multiplex PCR reads, giving one row per CDR3 protein. Seen here are about 58,000 distinct CDR3 sequences, roughly 52% observed once, and the top ten hold roughly 12%.

The V gene is TRBV5-1, the J gene TRBJ1-1, with D perhaps TRBD1 (6 bases). Sequencing was carried out using blood. The origin of this receptor is a woman aged 25-40 years with Graves' ophthalmopathy. CDR3: CASSLVGGDNEAFF. CDR3 nucleotide sequence: TGCGCCAGCAGCTTGGTAGGGGGGGATAATGAAGCTTTCTTT.